The 3 T cell receptor beta chains below were found in one sample sequenced in a study of blood T cell repertoires in COVID-19 (dated by TCRdb to about 2020). The library was obtained by the immunoSEQ multiplex PCR assay. The immuneACCESS repertoire file appears here via TCRdb, limited to in-frame rearrangements. These files lack a portion of the clones; in checked studies, under half of the deficit traces to unresolved V genes, and the cause of the others is not known. In this sample the table shows over 70,000 clones, roughly 90% of which occur a single time. 4.3% of the sample belongs to the ten largest clones. Source material: peripheral blood. The receptors here all came from a woman at least 80 years old with active or convalescent COVID-19.

The J gene is TRBJ2-5, the V gene TRBV3-1 (or the pseudogene TRBV3-2), with TRBD2 identical over 13 bases. The CDR3 totals 19 residues. V shed 0 bases and J 2 bases; nucleotides not matched to a gene: 9. Germline V gene data show CDR1 as LGHDT and CDR2 as YNNKEL (reference sequence). The CDR3 DNA reads TGTGCCAGCAGCCAAGATTGGGGACTAGCGGGACAACCTCAAGAGACCCAGTACTTC. This translates into CASSQDWGLAGQPQETQYF.

This chain joins TRBV7-2 and TRBJ1-6; 7 bases map to TRBD1. CDR3 length equals 13 residues. J was trimmed by 14 bases and V by 5 bases; bases with no gene match: 9. Germline CDR1 and CDR2: SGHTA and FQGNSA. The CDR3, as DNA: TGTGCCAGCAGCGCCGGACAGGCCTTGGCCCTCCACTTT. Amino acids: CASSAGQALALHF.

This clone was counted a few times. The J gene is TRBJ2-2, the V gene TRBV6-2 or TRBV6-3; 11 bases map to TRBD2. Germline V lookup: CDR1 MNHEY, CDR2 SVGEGT. The CDR3 sequence is 17 residues long. The V gene end was trimmed by 2 bases and the J gene end by 5 bases; junction bases not matched to a gene: 7. CDR3 sequence (DNA): TGTGCCAGCAGTTACCTAGCGGGAGGAGCGCGGACCGGGGAGCTGTTTTTT. Translating it yields CASSYLAGGARTGELFF.